This T cell receptor beta chain appears in the sequencing data of a study of T cell responses to AZD1222 COVID-19 vaccine. Here immunoSEQ multiplex PCR was the method, and the copy in TCRdb shows in-frame clones only, minus some. This sample has around 97,000 clones; around 90% occur once, and the top ten carry about 5%. The CDR3 sequence is 11 residues long. Germline V gene lookup returns CDR1 ENHRY and CDR2 SYGVKD. This specimen consisted of peripheral blood, obtained on day 0 of AZD1222 vaccination. The V gene is TRBV10-3, the J gene TRBJ2-5; tentatively, D is TRBD2 (6 bases). This receptor was taken from an adult in good health. CDR3 region: CAHGAGETQYF. CDR3 bases: TGTGCTCACGGGGCGGGGGAGACCCAGTACTTC.